This TCR beta chain comes out of a study of T cell responses to AZD1222 COVID-19 vaccine. Sequencing used immunoSEQ multiplex PCR; TCRdb keeps in-frame clones, though not all of them. The repertoire includes approximately 150,000 clones, 90% to 95% of them detected once, and roughly 1.3% sits in the top ten. In its sample, this clone was seen a few times. The source of this sequence is an adult in good health. Sequences were derived from peripheral blood, sampled on day 0 of AZD1222 vaccination.

The CDR3: CASSPGNRVNTIYF. The CDR3 DNA sequence: TGTGCCAGCAGCCCCGGGAATCGGGTAAACACCATATATTTT. V is TRBV11-2 and J is TRBJ1-3; no firm D call. The length of the CDR3 is 14 residues. Trimming removed 5 bases at V and 6 bases at J, with 14 bases between. The germline V gene has CDR1 SGHAT and CDR2 FQNNGV.